This T cell receptor (beta chain) comes out of a study of cytomegalovirus exposure and HLA in healthy donors. General study points: In vitro confirmation showed a few CMV-associated chains to be CMV antigen specific.

Primers included in the PCR were 60 Vbeta and 13 Jbeta primers. Method: immunoSEQ multiplex PCR; TCRdb's copy keeps in-frame clones and lacks some. The sample gives 99,000 or so clones, over 60% of which show up once; around 8.8% is in the top ten. As to this clone: As yet, its antigen is unknown.

V trimming: 5 bases; J trimming: 4 bases; junction bases outside the gene matches: 13. Germline V gene lookup returns CDR1 SGHTA and CDR2 FQGTGA. The CDR3 covers 19 residues. The rearrangement uses TRBV7-3 and TRBJ2-3; TRBD2 matches at 15 bases. The clonotype comes from a man between 40 and 49 years old in good health and CMV-seropositive. The source material was PBMCs. The chain's CDR3 is CASSPKGGTSGGSPDTQYF. Written as DNA, the CDR3 is TGTGCCAGCAGCCCAAAAGGGGGGACTAGCGGGGGGAGTCCAGATACGCAGTATTTT.